This TCR beta chain was sequenced in a study of cytomegalovirus exposure and HLA in healthy donors. Study outcomes and limitations: Other equally common chains were less clonally expanded than HLA-associated TCR beta chains, a later analysis showed. The productive fraction for most TCR beta V segments was about 90% or about 30% in an earlier analysis. The presence/absence work took it that sequencing depth was about the same across donors.

Healthy bone marrow donors formed the donor group. Researchers ran the PCR with 60 Vbeta and 13 Jbeta primers. The table came from immunoSEQ multiplex PCR; TCRdb's copy has only in-frame clones and leaves some out. There are 140,000 to 150,000 clones in the sample; around four fifths occur only once, and 2% to 3% lies in the top ten. A remark on this clone: Antigen: not known.

Sequences were obtained from PBMCs. This receptor was taken from a boy younger than 10 in good health and CMV-seronegative.

The CDR3 sequence: CASSLGRGTAYEQYF. CDR3 bases: TGTGCCAGCAGCTTAGGCAGGGGGACCGCCTACGAGCAGTACTTC. The V gene is TRBV11-3, the J gene TRBJ2-7, with 7 nucleotides matching TRBD1. The CDR3 is 15 amino acids. Germline values: CDR1 SGHNT, CDR2 YENEEA. The J segment lost 2 bases and the V segment lost 1 base, leaving 5 bases of the junction unmatched.